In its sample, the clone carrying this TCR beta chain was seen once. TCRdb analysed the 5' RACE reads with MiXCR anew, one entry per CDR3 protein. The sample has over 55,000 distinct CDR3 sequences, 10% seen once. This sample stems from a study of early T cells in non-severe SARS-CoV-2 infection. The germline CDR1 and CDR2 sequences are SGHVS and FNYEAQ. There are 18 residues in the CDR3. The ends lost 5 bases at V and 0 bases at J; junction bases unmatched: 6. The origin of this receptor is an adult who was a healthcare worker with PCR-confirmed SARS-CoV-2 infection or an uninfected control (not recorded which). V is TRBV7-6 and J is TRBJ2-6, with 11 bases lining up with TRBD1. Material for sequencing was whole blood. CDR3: CASSHRTGGGSGANVLTF. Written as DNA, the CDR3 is TGTGCCAGCAGCCACCGGACAGGGGGCGGCTCTGGGGCCAACGTCCTGACTTTC.